A single count supports the clone carrying this T cell receptor (beta chain). Its antigen remains unknown. Sequencing of TCR beta, carried out with a high-throughput approach, was applied to CD8+ and CD4+ T cells from the blood. It was treatment-naive patients with stable or active relapsing-remitting disease who made up the multiple sclerosis controls. The authors reverse transcribed about 0.5 to 1 ug RNA with random hexamers. Multiplex PCR with immunoSEQ amplified the TCR beta CDR3 across 54 Vbeta and 13 Jbeta. TCRdb ran MiXCR on the immunoSEQ multiplex PCR reads and lists one entry per CDR3 protein. The sample includes approximately 230,000 distinct CDR3 sequences, 90% to 95% of them seen just once. This entry belongs to a study of CD8 T cells in Susac syndrome. Germline loops: CDR1 SQVTM, CDR2 ANQGSEA. The germline V and J ends were trimmed by 7 bases and 7 bases, with 16 bases remaining between them. There are 13 residues in the CDR3.

General observations from the study: A relatively small number of individuals underwent TCR sequencing and HLA analysis.

This sequence joins TRBV29-1 and TRBJ2-2; weak D call: TRBD1 (6 bases). This receptor was taken from a human donor with multiple sclerosis. The sequenced sample consisted of CD4+ T cells from PBMCs. CDR3 region: CSGTGKGGGELFF. CDR3 nucleotides: TGCAGCGGAACAGGGAAAGGTGGCGGGGAGCTGTTTTTT.